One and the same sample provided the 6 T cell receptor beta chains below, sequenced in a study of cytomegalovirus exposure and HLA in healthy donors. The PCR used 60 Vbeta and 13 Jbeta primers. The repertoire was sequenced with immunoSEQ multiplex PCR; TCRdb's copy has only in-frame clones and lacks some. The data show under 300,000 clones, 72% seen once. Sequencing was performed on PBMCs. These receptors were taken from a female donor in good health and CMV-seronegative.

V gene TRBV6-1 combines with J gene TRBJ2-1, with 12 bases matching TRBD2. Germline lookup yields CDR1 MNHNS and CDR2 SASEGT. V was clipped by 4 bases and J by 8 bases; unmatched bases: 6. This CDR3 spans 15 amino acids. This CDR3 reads CASSVPSGRAYEQFF. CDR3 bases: TGTGCCAGCAGTGTACCTAGCGGGAGGGCCTATGAGCAGTTCTTC.

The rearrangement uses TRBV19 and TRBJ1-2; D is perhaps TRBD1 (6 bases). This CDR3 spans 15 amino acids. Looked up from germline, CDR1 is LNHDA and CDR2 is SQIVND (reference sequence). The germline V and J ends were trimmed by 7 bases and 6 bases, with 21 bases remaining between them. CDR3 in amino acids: CASTDPSGGLHGYTF. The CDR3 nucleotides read TGTGCCAGTACAGACCCTTCTGGGGGCCTCCATGGCTACACCTTC. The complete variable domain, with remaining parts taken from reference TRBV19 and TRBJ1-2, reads DGGITQSPKYLFRKEGQNVTLSCEQNLNHDAMYWYRQDPGQGLRLIYYSQIVNDFQKGDIAEGYSVSREKKESFPLTVTSAQKNPTAFYLCASTDPSGGLHGYTFGSGTRLTVV.

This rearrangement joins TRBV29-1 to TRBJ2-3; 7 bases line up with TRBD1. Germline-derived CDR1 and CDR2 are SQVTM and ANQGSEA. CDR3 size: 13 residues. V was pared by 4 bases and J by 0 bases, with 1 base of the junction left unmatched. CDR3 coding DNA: TGCAGCGTTGGGGGACAGAGCACAGATACGCAGTATTTT. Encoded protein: CSVGGQSTDTQYF.

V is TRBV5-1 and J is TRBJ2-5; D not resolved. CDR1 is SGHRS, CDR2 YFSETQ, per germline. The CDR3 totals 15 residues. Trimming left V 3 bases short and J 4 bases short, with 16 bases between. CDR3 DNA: TGCGCCAGCAGCTCACCTGACCTGACGGGAGAGACCCAGTACTTC. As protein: CASSSPDLTGETQYF.

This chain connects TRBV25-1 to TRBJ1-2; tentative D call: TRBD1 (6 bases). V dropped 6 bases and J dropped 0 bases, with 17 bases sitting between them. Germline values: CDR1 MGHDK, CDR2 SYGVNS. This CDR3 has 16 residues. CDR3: CASSKGRDTTNYGYTF. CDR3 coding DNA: TGTGCCAGCAGCAAGGGGAGGGACACCACTAACTATGGCTACACCTTC.

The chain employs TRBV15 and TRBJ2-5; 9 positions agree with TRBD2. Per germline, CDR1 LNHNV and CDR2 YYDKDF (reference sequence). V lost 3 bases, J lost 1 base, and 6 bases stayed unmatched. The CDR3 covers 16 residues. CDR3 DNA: TGTGCCACCAGCAGGGAGACTAGCGGAAGCCAAGAGACCCAGTACTTC. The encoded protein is CATSRETSGSQETQYF.